The 32 T cell receptor beta chains presented below share a single source sample, sequenced in a study of neoadjuvant nivolumab and ipilimumab in lung cancer. TCRdb keeps only in-frame clones here, not all; method: immunoSEQ multiplex PCR. The repertoire consists of about 17,000 clones, with 65% to 85% occurring once and the leading ten covering about 8.5%. The sample here was tumor tissue, taken after neoadjuvant nivolumab, alone or with ipilimumab, at or shortly before surgery. The receptor source for this set is an adult with non-small cell lung cancer.

This clone came up once. The chain is built from TRBV5-6 and TRBJ1-5; D remains ambiguous. V was clipped by 3 bases and J by 6 bases, with 16 bases between them. This CDR3 contains 15 residues. Germline V gives CDR1 SGHDT, CDR2 YYEEEE. The CDR3 reads CASSSSRYWVQPQHF. The CDR3 nucleotides are TGTGCCAGCAGCTCGTCTAGGTATTGGGTTCAGCCCCAGCATTTT. The variable domain in full, completed from reference TRBV5-6 and TRBJ1-5, reads DAGVTQSPTHLIKTRGQQVTLRCSPKSGHDTVSWYQQALGQGPQFIFQYYEEEERQRGNFPDRFSGHQFPNYSSELNVNALLLGDSALYLCASSSSRYWVQPQHFGDGTRLSIL.

This chain links TRBV30 with TRBJ1-1; no definite D call. V was cut by 0 bases and J by 0 bases, with 11 bases left in between. The CDR3 covers 15 residues. CDR1 GTSNPN and CDR2 SVGIG come from the germline V gene (reference sequence). CDR3 in amino acids: CAWSVWGTLNTEAFF. CDR3 nucleotide sequence: TGTGCCTGGAGTGTATGGGGTACCTTGAACACTGAAGCTTTCTTT.

The V and J genes are TRBV30 and TRBJ1-2; D possibly corresponds to TRBD1 (5 bases). Germline assignment: CDR1 GTSNPN and CDR2 SVGIG (reference sequence). Deletions cut 0 bases from V and 3 bases from J, with 8 bases between. The CDR3 covers 13 residues. As DNA, the CDR3 is TGTGCCTGGAGTGTCCAGGGCGACTATGGCTACACCTTC. Translating it yields CAWSVQGDYGYTF.

The CDR3 here is CASSNGRQDSPLHF. The CDR3 nucleotides are TGTGCCAGCAGCAACGGGCGTCAAGATTCACCCCTCCACTTT. The rearrangement uses TRBV7-9 and TRBJ1-6; no reliable D call. V lost 5 bases and J lost 8, with 13 bases in between. Germline V CDR1 and CDR2: SEHNR, FQNEAQ (reference sequence). The CDR3 totals 14 residues.

The table lists this clone with a count of one. The rearrangement uses TRBV5-1 and TRBJ1-5; D not resolved. The CDR3 is 14 residues long. Trimming pared 2 bases from V and 4 bases from J, leaving 10 bases between. The V gene's germline CDR1 is SGHRS and CDR2 YFSETQ. As DNA, the CDR3 is TGCGCCAGCAGCTTAATGACTGGGAATCAGCCCCAGCATTTT. Translating gives CASSLMTGNQPQHF. The variable domain in full, with the rest retrieved from reference TRBV5-1 and TRBJ1-5, is KAGVTQTPRYLIKTRGQQVTLSCSPISGHRSVSWYQQTPGQGLQFLFEYFSETQRNKGNFPGRFSGRQFSNSRSEMNVSTLELGDSALYLCASSLMTGNQPQHFGDGTRLSIL.

The count of this clone is one. This rearrangement joins TRBV27 to TRBJ2-3, with 7 nucleotides matching TRBD2. CDR3 size: 15 residues. Germline CDR1 is MNHEY and CDR2 is SMNVEV (reference sequence). The junction had 4 bases not matched to a gene; V was cut back by 3 bases and J by 1 base. The CDR3 sequence: CASSLGGSRTDTQYF. The CDR3 bases are TGTGCCAGCAGTTTGGGGGGGTCGCGCACAGATACGCAGTATTTT.

The chain uses TRBV28 and TRBJ2-1, with a weak D call TRBD2 (6 bases). V was pared by 6 bases and J by 2 bases, with 11 bases between. The germline V gene has CDR1 MDHEN and CDR2 SYDVKM. This CDR3 contains 14 residues. In DNA form, the CDR3 reads TGTGCCAGCAGGACCGGGGGTACCTACAATGAGCAGTTCTTC. Protein sequence: CASRTGGTYNEQFF.

CDR3 nucleotides: TGCGCCAGCAGCCAAGATTGGCCGGGGACCTCCTACGAGCAGTACTTC. Translating gives CASSQDWPGTSYEQYF. The genes are TRBV4-1 and TRBJ2-7; D tentatively fits TRBD1 or TRBD2 (5 bases each). The germline V gene has CDR1 MGHRA and CDR2 YSYEKL. V was pared by 0 bases and J by 0 bases, with 12 bases between. The CDR3 contains 16 residues.

V and J are TRBV5-4 and TRBJ2-4; D is undetermined. The CDR3 length is 14 residues. V lost 1 base to trimming and J lost 2 bases, with 7 bases between them. Germline CDR1 SGHNT, CDR2 YYREEE (reference sequence). In DNA, the CDR3 is TGTGCCAGCAGCTTGTGGGTAACCAAAAACATTCAGTACTTC. The encoded protein is CASSLWVTKNIQYF. Filled out from reference TRBV5-4 and TRBJ2-4, the complete variable domain reads ETGVTQSPTHLIKTRGQQVTLRCSSQSGHNTVSWYQQALGQGPQFIFQYYREEENGRGNFPPRFSGLQFPNYSSELNVNALELDDSALYLCASSLWVTKNIQYFGAGTRLSVL.

The chain employs TRBV6-5 and TRBJ2-1; D is uncertain. Trimming shortened V by 0 bases and J by 5 bases, and 5 bases separated the two germline ends. From germline, CDR1 is MNHEY and CDR2 SVGAGI. The CDR3 runs 13 residues. This CDR3 is CASSYSFDNEQFF. In DNA form, the CDR3 reads TGTGCCAGCAGTTACTCCTTCGACAATGAGCAGTTCTTC.

The chain carries TRBV6-5 and TRBJ1-3; D gene unclear. There are 13 residues in the CDR3. Germline CDR1 is MNHEY and CDR2 is SVGAGI. The ends were cut back, 7 bases at V and 0 bases at J, with 7 bases in the middle. The chain's CDR3 is CASKPGSGNTIYF. CDR3 nucleotides: TGTGCCAGCAAACCCGGCTCTGGAAACACCATATATTTT.

The chain couples TRBV13 to TRBJ2-3, with TRBD2 matching 7 bases. The germline V gene has CDR1 PRHDT and CDR2 FYEKMQ (reference sequence). CDR3 size: 15 residues. The V and J ends lost 4 bases and 3 bases, in that order; junction bases with no gene match: 7. The CDR3 loop is CASSSLGGSTDTQYF. Here the CDR3 DNA reads TGTGCCAGCAGCTCTCTGGGGGGGTCAACAGATACGCAGTATTTT. The full variable domain, in which reference TRBV13 and TRBJ2-3 provide the parts outside the CDR3, is AAGVIQSPRHLIKEKRETATLKCYPIPRHDTVYWYQQGPGQDPQFLISFYEKMQSDKGSIPDRFSAQQFSDYHSELNMSSLELGDSALYFCASSSLGGSTDTQYFGPGTRLTVL.

The rearrangement uses TRBV5-4 and TRBJ1-6; 7 bases align to TRBD1. Germline V lookup: CDR1 SGHNT, CDR2 YYREEE (reference sequence). The CDR3 contains 17 residues. V lost 0 bases and J lost 8; bases outside the gene matches: 11. Here the CDR3 DNA reads TGTGCCAGCAGCTTGGGTGGTGGAAGGACAGGTTATTCACCCCTCCACTTT. Protein: CASSLGGGRTGYSPLHF.

The gene calls are TRBV6-5 and TRBJ1-5; 9 bases agree with TRBD1. The V and J ends lost 5 bases and 2 bases, in that order; junction bases with no gene match: 4. Germline V lookup: CDR1 MNHEY, CDR2 SVGAGI. The CDR3 contains 15 residues. The CDR3 nucleotides are TGTGCCAGCAGTCTCCGACAGGGGGGCAATCAGCCCCAGCATTTT. Translated, it gives CASSLRQGGNQPQHF.

J is TRBJ2-5 and V is TRBV6-1; D may match TRBD1 or TRBD2 (5 bases each). The germline V and J ends were trimmed by 2 bases and 2 bases, with 15 bases remaining between them. Germline loops: CDR1 MNHNS, CDR2 SASEGT. The CDR3 sequence is 16 residues long. The CDR3 region is CASSELLRGGQETQYF. The CDR3 DNA sequence: TGTGCCAGCAGTGAACTTCTTCGGGGCGGGCAAGAGACCCAGTACTTC.

The chain has TRBV11-3 and TRBJ2-2, with no clear D. Trimming took 5 bases from V and 5 from J, leaving 6 bases between them. CDR1 and CDR2 from the germline V gene are SGHNT and YENEEA. The CDR3 totals 12 residues. The chain's CDR3 is CASSQKTGELFF. For the CDR3, the DNA is TGTGCCAGCAGCCAGAAAACCGGGGAGCTGTTTTTT.

The chain employs TRBV29-1 and TRBJ1-2; D not certain. The CDR3 consists of 11 residues. V was cut by 0 bases and J by 7 bases, with 6 bases left in between. CDR1 SQVTM and CDR2 ANQGSEA come from the germline V gene. The CDR3 spells CSVEEGFGYTF. CDR3 nucleotide sequence: TGCAGCGTTGAAGAAGGGTTTGGCTACACCTTC.

This clone was recorded a few times. The chain links TRBV7-2 to TRBJ2-2; TRBD1 might be the D (5 bases). The germline V and J ends were trimmed by 5 bases and 4 bases, with 8 bases remaining between them. CDR1 is SGHTA, CDR2 FQGNSA, per germline. CDR3 size: 13 residues. DNA of the CDR3: TGTGCCAGCAGCGCCCAGGGCACCGGGGAGCTGTTTTTT. Its protein product is CASSAQGTGELFF.

Regarding this clone: The same CDR3 is also encoded by other DNA sequences in this sample. The chain uses TRBV5-8 and TRBJ1-5, with unresolved D. In germline, CDR1 is SGHTS, CDR2 YDEGEE. The V gene lost 4 bases and the J gene lost 6 bases, with 11 bases spanning the gap. The CDR3 is 13 residues long. The CDR3 protein is CASSRAVGQPQHF. In DNA, the CDR3 is TGTGCCAGCAGCCGTGCGGTCGGTCAGCCCCAGCATTTT.

This clone was seen a single time. One end of the junction fails to match germline, which may point to a read error. The chain employs TRBV7-7 and TRBJ2-1; 10 nucleotides match TRBD2. Germline values: CDR1 SSHAT, CDR2 FNYEAQ (reference sequence). The CDR3 extends over 16 amino acids. The CDR3 DNA sequence: TGTGCTAGCAGCTTAGCAATAGCGGGGGGAAGCAATGAGCAGTTCTTC. This codes for CASSLAIAGGSNEQFF.

The chain links TRBV6-5 to TRBJ2-7; TRBD1 agrees at 10 bases. The germline gives CDR1 MNHEY, CDR2 SVGAGI. Trimming removed 6 bases from V and 6 bases from J; junction bases left unmatched: 8. The length of the CDR3 is 14 residues. The CDR3 spells CASSRDRGLAEQYF. CDR3 sequence (DNA): TGTGCCAGCAGCAGGGACAGGGGTCTGGCCGAGCAGTACTTC.

This clone is termed medium-sized. This chain uses TRBV30 with TRBJ2-1; a possible D gene is TRBD1 (6 bases). The CDR3 length is 13 residues. In germline, CDR1 is GTSNPN, CDR2 SVGIG (reference sequence). Trimming took off 0 bases at V and 4 bases at J, with 7 bases between the two ends. CDR3 residues: CAWSVQGYNEQFF. CDR3 nucleotides: TGTGCCTGGAGTGTACAGGGTTACAATGAGCAGTTCTTC.

This chain uses TRBV6-1 with TRBJ2-2; tentative D call: TRBD2 (5 bases). From germline, CDR1 is MNHNS and CDR2 SASEGT. CDR3 size: 13 residues. V shed 5 bases and J shed 6 bases, with 10 bases lying between them. In nucleotides, the CDR3 is TGTGCCAGCAGTTTCGGGGTGGCCGGGGAGCTGTTTTTT. Its translation: CASSFGVAGELFF.

The chain couples TRBV2 to TRBJ2-1, with a possible D match to TRBD2 (6 bases). Per the germline V gene, CDR1 is SNHLY and CDR2 is FYNNEI. Trimming removed 11 bases from V and 8 bases from J, with 10 bases in between. The length of the CDR3 is 10 residues. This chain's CDR3 is CAGGRDEQFF. CDR3 nucleotides: TGTGCCGGAGGGCGCGATGAGCAGTTCTTC.

The chain recombines TRBV6-5 with TRBJ1-1; 8 bases match TRBD1. The CDR3 extends over 14 amino acids. Trimming at V came to 5 bases and at J to 1 base, leaving 3 bases not matched to a gene. Per germline, CDR1 MNHEY and CDR2 SVGAGI. In DNA, the CDR3 is TGTGCCAGCAGTCTCGGGACAGGGAACACTGAAGCTTTCTTT. Residues: CASSLGTGNTEAFF.

As DNA, the CDR3 is TGTGCCAGTAGCTACGGGGGGCCCTGGGGGGAGACCCAGTACTTC. As protein: CASSYGGPWGETQYF. The chain combines TRBV19 with TRBJ2-5; TRBD2 is a possible D gene (7 bases). Trimming pared 6 bases from V and 5 bases from J, leaving 19 bases between. The CDR3 is made up of 15 amino acids. CDR1 LNHDA and CDR2 SQIVND come from the germline V gene (reference sequence). The complete variable domain, with remaining parts taken from reference TRBV19 and TRBJ2-5, reads DGGITQSPKYLFRKEGQNVTLSCEQNLNHDAMYWYRQDPGQGLRLIYYSQIVNDFQKGDIAEGYSVSREKKESFPLTVTSAQKNPTAFYLCASSYGGPWGETQYFGPGTRLLVL.

This clone was recorded once. The chain employs TRBV5-4 and TRBJ2-4; TRBD2 agrees at 8 bases. The germline V gene has CDR1 SGHNT and CDR2 YYREEE (reference sequence). The V segment lost 4 bases and the J segment 6 bases; nucleotides outside the gene matches: 3. The CDR3 has 13 amino acids. The CDR3 loop is CASSPGGGNIQYF. For the CDR3, the DNA is TGTGCCAGCAGCCCGGGGGGGGGAAACATTCAGTACTTC.

The chain is built from TRBV7-2 and TRBJ2-5; 12 bases line up with TRBD1. The CDR3 consists of 14 residues. V shed 4 bases, J shed 6 bases, and the junction held 3 bases outside the gene matches. In germline, CDR1 is SGHTA, CDR2 FQGNSA. CDR3 amino acids: CASSWDRGQKTQYF. CDR3 DNA: TGTGCCAGCAGCTGGGACAGGGGGCAGAAGACCCAGTACTTC.

The rearrangement joins TRBV6-6 to TRBJ1-2; maybe TRBD1 (5 bases). Looked up from germline, CDR1 is MNHNY and CDR2 is SVGAGI (reference sequence). CDR3 size: 14 residues. V lost 6 bases and J lost 4, with 15 bases in between. This CDR3 reads CASSPGWVSYGYTF. The CDR3, as DNA: TGTGCCAGCAGCCCAGGGTGGGTATCCTATGGCTACACCTTC.

The rearrangement joins TRBV6-5 to TRBJ2-1; 8 bases align to TRBD2. There are 13 residues in the CDR3. In germline, CDR1 is MNHEY, CDR2 SVGAGI. V dropped 6 bases and J dropped 9; count of bases not matched to a gene: 7. The CDR3 region has the DNA TGTGCCAGCAGGCGGGGGGCCGTGGGTGAGCAGTTCTTC. Its protein product is CASRRGAVGEQFF.

CDR3 sequence (DNA): TGTGCCAGCAGCTTAAGCCAGGGGAGGGATGGCTACACCTTC. Translating gives CASSLSQGRDGYTF. The V call is TRBV7-9, the J call TRBJ1-2; a weak D match, TRBD1 (6 bases). The V end lost 2 bases, the J end lost 6 bases, and 13 bases lay between the germline ends. Germline assignment: CDR1 SEHNR and CDR2 FQNEAQ (reference sequence). This CDR3 spans 14 amino acids.

This chain joins TRBV15 and TRBJ1-4, with D hard to call. CDR1 and CDR2 (germline): LNHNV, YYDKDF (reference sequence). Trimming took off 4 bases at V and 4 bases at J, with 16 bases between the two ends. This CDR3 has 16 residues. The CDR3 spells CATSIRHWQDNEKLFF. For the CDR3, the DNA is TGTGCCACCAGCATACGACACTGGCAGGATAATGAAAAACTGTTTTTT. Full variable domain (rest looked up from reference TRBV15 and TRBJ1-4): DAMVIQNPRYQVTQFGKPVTLSCSQTLNHNVMYWYQQKSSQAPKLLFHYYDKDFNNEADTPDNFQSRRPNTSFCFLDIRSPGLGDTAMYLCATSIRHWQDNEKLFFGSGTQLSVL.